What follows is one T cell receptor beta chain and its context. Its antigen is unknown. No quality values exist for individual bases; no much larger clone is one base distant. The CDR3 regions of human TCRbeta chains were analyzed by immunosequencing. Processing in the source paper ran as follows. TCRs in the repertoires were compared against a reference library of SARS-CoV-2-specific TCRs that had been generated with the MIRA antigen-specificity platform. Breadth was defined as the fraction of unique TCRs that were SARS-CoV-2-associated, and depth was defined as the fraction of total T cells that were SARS-CoV-2-associated. Using the MIRA data, every spike-specific TCR was mapped to the spike region that the TCR reacted to and assigned to either a CD4 or a CD8 class. Log10-transformed breadth and depth values were compared by one-way ANOVA with Sidak's multiple comparisons tests. Imported from immuneACCESS, the table was reduced by TCRdb to in-frame sequences with V and J called. These copies leave out some clones; in studies compared against another copy, an unresolved V gene accounts for under half, and the cause of the remainder is not known. That table gives V, J and clone size, and the DNA gave D and trimming. The sample records approximately 120,000 clones, less than 90% of which are singletons. In total, the top ten clones hold 4% to 4.5% of the sample.

The CDR3, cysteine through phenylalanine, is 13 amino acids long. The entry retains the CDR3 DNA only, 39 bases that are in frame from base 1. Looking up the germline V gene (reference sequence) yields CDR1 MNHEY and CDR2 SMNVEV. Trimming takes 6 bases off V and 5 bases off J; junction bases not matched to a gene: 6. Reading the label with the study, this specimen's time point is: baseline before first vaccination. Vaccinee samples came from UK trials COV001 and COV002, including a single-blind randomized controlled phase 2/3 trial of AZD1222 (ChAdOx1 nCoV-19) in healthy adults. For TCRbeta chain sequencing, PBMC samples from trial participants were taken at day 0 and at day 28 after the second dose. This record belongs to a study of T cell responses to AZD1222 COVID-19 vaccine (dated by TCRdb to the early 2020s). At the level of the whole study: AZD1222 recipients with second doses at about 4 weeks or about 12 weeks were pooled, because spike-specific TCR depth and breadth did not differ between schedules. Trial participants were enrolled by age into subgroups of 18-55, 56-69 and 70-plus years, and around 150, 28 and 57 TCR-sequenced participants, respectively, were included in these subgroups. TCR sequencing was performed for 233 trial participants, of whom around 200 were given two doses of AZD1222 and approximately 25 were given two doses of MenACWY control vaccine.

On the study overall, not on this receptor specifically: Conclusions about previously exposed vaccinees were limited because only six or seven AZD1222 recipients were SARS-CoV-2 seropositive at baseline. Because no samples from the day 14 peak response were available, repertoires could be characterized only after the peak T cell response. Reportedly, close to half of the unique spike-specific TCRs recognized epitopes lying outside the regions that are mutated in the B.1.351 and B.1.1.7 variants. CD4 TCRs associated with the vaccine covered the entire spike protein, and the dominant responses were in regions 160-218 and 743-854. Participants were mostly white British, with more females than males. The authors suggested clonal diversity may have been underestimated. In the small 56-69-year group, the increase in depth fell short of significance, most likely because of low power. After two AZD1222 doses, both the breadth and the depth of spike-specific TCRs were significantly higher than at day 0 and than in MenACWY recipients.

The sample in question was peripheral blood, obtained on day 0 of AZD1222 vaccination. This chain joins TRBV27 to TRBJ2-7, with 8 junctional bases fitting TRBD1. The TCR comes from an adult in good health. The CDR3 protein is CASSRDRSNEQYF. The bases are TGTGCCAGCAGCCGGGACAGGTCTAACGAGCAGTACTTC.